The 21 T cell receptor beta chains below were found in one sample sequenced in a study of blood T cell repertoires in COVID-19. TCRdb's table, derived via immunoSEQ multiplex PCR, lists solely in-frame clones and lacks some. This sample has a few hundred thousand clones, with 70% to 90% found just once. The material sequenced was peripheral blood. Every receptor here comes from a woman between 45 and 65 years old with COVID-19, enrolled during active disease.

The V and J genes are TRBV11-3 and TRBJ2-7, with 7 bases aligning to TRBD1. The V gene's germline CDR1 is SGHNT and CDR2 YENEEA. The CDR3 extends over 14 amino acids. V gave up 5 bases and J gave up 6 bases; unmatched junction bases: 10. As DNA, the CDR3 is TGTGCCAGCAGCGTGTTTACAGGGGAAGGCGAGCAGTACTTC. Translation: CASSVFTGEGEQYF.

The chain combines TRBV11-2 with TRBJ2-3; 9 bases fit TRBD1. The CDR3 is made up of 16 amino acids. V trimming: 6 bases; J trimming: 0 bases; junction bases outside the gene matches: 7. Per the germline V gene, CDR1 is SGHAT and CDR2 is FQNNGV. The CDR3 here is CASSVGQGKSTDTQYF. CDR3 in DNA: TGTGCCAGCAGTGTAGGACAGGGGAAAAGCACAGATACGCAGTATTTT.

The chain joins TRBV18 to TRBJ1-2, with TRBD1 matching over 10 bases. The V gene end was trimmed by 2 bases and the J gene end by 4 bases; junction bases not matched to a gene: 7. Germline CDR1 reads KGHSH; CDR2 reads LQKENI. The CDR3 has 16 residues. The CDR3 protein is CASSPTWDRGTYGYTF. The CDR3 DNA follows: TGTGCCAGCTCACCAACGTGGGACAGGGGTACCTATGGCTACACCTTC.

This clone is a singleton in its sample. The gene calls are TRBV11-3 and TRBJ2-1, with 13 positions matching TRBD2. V shed 5 bases, J shed 9 bases, and the junction held 19 bases outside the gene matches. CDR3 length: 19 amino acids. The V gene's germline CDR1 is SGHNT and CDR2 YENEEA. The CDR3 nucleotides read TGTGCCAGCAGCCCTAGTTCAAGCGGGACTAGCGGGATCCGAGGTGAGCAGTTCTTC. Translating gives CASSPSSSGTSGIRGEQFF.

This rearrangement joins TRBV5-1 to TRBJ2-3; no firm D call. Per germline, CDR1 SGHRS and CDR2 YFSETQ. The CDR3 has 15 residues. Trimming removed 0 bases at V and 0 bases at J, with 8 bases between. CDR3 sequence: CASSLVSPSTDTQYF. The CDR3 region has the DNA TGCGCCAGCAGCTTGGTTAGCCCTAGCACAGATACGCAGTATTTT.

The chain uses TRBV19 and TRBJ1-6, with 8 positions matching TRBD1. The CDR3 spans 15 residues. The germline V gene has CDR1 LNHDA and CDR2 SQIVND (reference sequence). Trimming took 6 bases from V and 10 from J; bases not matched to a gene: 11. CDR3 sequence reads: CASRNTGGLGSPLHF. The CDR3 bases are TGTGCCAGTAGAAACACAGGGGGTTTAGGATCACCCCTCCACTTT.

The chain carries TRBV4-1 and TRBJ2-3; 9 nucleotides align to TRBD1. V trimming: 3 bases; J trimming: 5 bases; junction bases outside the gene matches: 3. Germline V gives CDR1 MGHRA, CDR2 YSYEKL. This CDR3 has 14 residues. The CDR3 region has the DNA TGCGCCAGCAGCCACGGACAGGGGTTAGATACGCAGTATTTT. Its protein product is CASSHGQGLDTQYF.

The rearrangement links TRBV7-2 to TRBJ1-1; no reliable D call. The germline gives CDR1 SGHTA, CDR2 FQGNSA. Trimming shortened V by 2 bases and J by 1 base, and 11 bases separated the two germline ends. CDR3 length: 15 residues. The CDR3: CASSLRPEGNTEAFF. CDR3 nucleotides: TGTGCCAGCAGCTTAAGGCCGGAGGGGAACACTGAAGCTTTCTTT.

This rearrangement joins TRBV4-3 to TRBJ2-7; TRBD1 aligns across 9 bases. This CDR3 has 14 residues. The V gene's germline CDR1 is LGHNA and CDR2 YSLEER. Trimming took 3 bases from V and 6 from J; bases not matched to a gene: 6. This chain's CDR3 is CASSQAPGQGEQYF. The CDR3, as DNA: TGCGCCAGCAGCCAGGCCCCGGGACAGGGCGAGCAGTACTTC.

This chain joins TRBV5-1 and TRBJ1-6; D gene uncertain. Between the trimmed V and J ends, which lost 5 bases and 8 bases, there was a span of 14 bases. The CDR3 covers 14 residues. Germline V gene sequence: CDR1 SGHRS, CDR2 YFSETQ. The CDR3 here is CASRQLLGDSPLHF. DNA for the CDR3: TGCGCCAGCAGGCAGCTCCTCGGGGATTCACCCCTCCACTTT.

This rearrangement joins TRBV7-9 to TRBJ1-1; 8 bases map to TRBD1. The V and J ends lost 5 bases and 2 bases, in that order; junction bases with no gene match: 13. This CDR3 spans 17 amino acids. Germline values: CDR1 SEHNR, CDR2 FQNEAQ (reference sequence). CDR3 region: CASSPRTGLVLNTEAFF. Here the CDR3 DNA reads TGTGCCAGCAGCCCCCGGACAGGGCTAGTCCTTAACACTGAAGCTTTCTTT.

The chain uses TRBV20-1 and TRBJ2-3; D may be TRBD2 (5 bases). Germline V gives CDR1 DFQATT, CDR2 SNEGSKA (reference sequence). The germline V and J ends were trimmed by 5 bases and 8 bases, with 11 bases remaining between them. The CDR3 spans 11 residues. The CDR3 region is CSAALAGTQYF. The CDR3 DNA reads as TGCAGTGCTGCTTTGGCGGGTACGCAGTATTTT.

This chain links TRBV5-5 with TRBJ1-5; the D gene is possibly TRBD1 (5 bases). The V end was cut by 4 bases, the J end by 6 bases, with 17 bases between. The CDR3 sequence is 15 residues long. Per the germline V gene, CDR1 is SGHKS and CDR2 is YYEKEE (reference sequence). The CDR3 is CASSRAGGGIQPQHF. The CDR3 DNA follows: TGTGCCAGCAGCCGCGCCGGGGGGGGTATTCAGCCCCAGCATTTT.

The chain has TRBV7-9 and TRBJ1-1, with unresolved D. The germline V gene has CDR1 SEHNR and CDR2 FQNEAQ (reference sequence). The CDR3 is 13 amino acids. V was cut by 1 base and J by 12 bases, with 15 bases left in between. CDR3 nucleotides: TGTGCCAGCAGCTTAGAGTGGCAGGATGTCTCTTTCTTT. Encoded protein: CASSLEWQDVSFF.

This clone was counted a few times. The J gene is TRBJ2-7, the V gene TRBV3-1 (or the pseudogene TRBV3-2); D uncertain. CDR3 length: 15 residues. Trimming shortened V by 0 bases and J by 1 base, and 10 bases separated the two germline ends. Germline CDR1 is LGHDT and CDR2 is YNNKEL (reference sequence). The CDR3 sequence: CASSQDFGQSYEQYF. The CDR3 DNA sequence: TGTGCCAGCAGCCAAGATTTTGGGCAGTCCTACGAGCAGTACTTC.

The J gene is TRBJ2-5, the V gene TRBV7-9, with 12 nucleotides matching TRBD2. J lost 4 bases, V lost 5 bases, and 11 bases had no gene match. The CDR3 has 17 residues. Germline CDR1 and CDR2: SEHNR and FQNEAQ (reference sequence). CDR3 sequence reads: CASSPRLAGVTPETQYF. The CDR3 nucleotides read TGTGCCAGCAGCCCTCGACTAGCGGGAGTTACACCAGAGACCCAGTACTTC.

This clone was seen just once. V is TRBV6-5 and J is TRBJ1-1; no reliable D call. The germline V and J ends were trimmed by 7 bases and 3 bases, with 18 bases remaining between them. Germline assignment: CDR1 MNHEY and CDR2 SVGAGI. CDR3 length: 15 amino acids. CDR3 region: CASNISPGLDTEAFF. DNA of the CDR3: TGTGCCAGCAATATTAGTCCGGGGTTGGACACTGAAGCTTTCTTT.

The CDR3 here is CASSPSGTQYEQYF. CDR3 sequence (DNA): TGCGCCAGCTCCCCTAGCGGGACCCAGTACGAGCAGTACTTC. The gene calls are TRBV10-1 and TRBJ2-7, with TRBD2 matching over 9 bases. J gave up 4 bases and V 8 bases, and 9 bases lay outside the gene matches. Germline V gene lookup returns CDR1 WNHNN and CDR2 SYGVQD (reference sequence). There are 14 residues in the CDR3.

The sample holds one count of this clone. This chain joins TRBV4-1 and TRBJ1-5; D may be TRBD1 (6 bases). The V end lost 0 bases, the J end lost 7 bases, and 19 bases lay between the germline ends. CDR3 size: 17 residues. CDR1 is MGHRA and CDR2 is YSYEKL in the germline V gene. The CDR3 DNA follows: TGCGCCAGCAGCCAAGATCCCCCGAGGGGGTTCTCACAGCCCCAGCATTTT. It yields the protein CASSQDPPRGFSQPQHF.

The rearrangement links TRBV10-1 to TRBJ2-1; tentatively, D is TRBD1 (5 bases). Germline V gene sequence: CDR1 WNHNN, CDR2 SYGVQD (reference sequence). V was pared by 0 bases and J by 3 bases, with 15 bases between. There are 17 residues in the CDR3. CDR3 DNA sequence: TGCGCCAGCAGTGAGTCTAGGTCGGCAGGGCTCTACAATGAGCAGTTCTTC. This gives the protein CASSESRSAGLYNEQFF.

Remarks on this clone: One end of the junction is discordant with germline, which a read error may explain. The chain employs TRBV29-1 and TRBJ1-2; possibly TRBD1 for D (5 bases). The CDR3 covers 12 residues. CDR1 and CDR2 (germline): SQVTM, ANQGSEA. As DNA, the CDR3 is TGCAGCGTAGAAGACAGAAGCTATGGCTACACCTTC. Its translation: CSVEDRSYGYTF.